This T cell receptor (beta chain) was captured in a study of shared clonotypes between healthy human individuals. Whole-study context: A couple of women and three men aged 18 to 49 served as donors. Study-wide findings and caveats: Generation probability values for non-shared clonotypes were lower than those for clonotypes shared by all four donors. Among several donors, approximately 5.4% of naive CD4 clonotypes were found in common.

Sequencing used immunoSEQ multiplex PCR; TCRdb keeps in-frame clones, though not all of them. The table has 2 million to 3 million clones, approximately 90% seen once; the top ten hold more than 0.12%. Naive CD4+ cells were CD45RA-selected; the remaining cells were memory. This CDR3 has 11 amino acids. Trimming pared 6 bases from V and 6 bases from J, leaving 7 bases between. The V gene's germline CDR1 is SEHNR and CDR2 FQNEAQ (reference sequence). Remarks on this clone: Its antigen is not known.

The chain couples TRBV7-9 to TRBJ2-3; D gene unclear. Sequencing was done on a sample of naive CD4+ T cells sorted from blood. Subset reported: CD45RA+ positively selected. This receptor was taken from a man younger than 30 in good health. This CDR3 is CASREGDTQYF. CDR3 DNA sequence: TGTGCCAGCAGGGAAGGGGATACGCAGTATTTT.